This paragraph reports one T cell receptor beta chain. As yet, its antigen is unknown. TCRdb passed the reads through MiXCR, listing each CDR3 protein once. Of some 350,000 distinct CDR3 sequences in the sample, around 18% were seen once. This sample is part of a study of T cell repertoires in cytomegalovirus infection. About the study: Public TCR beta signatures were indicative of both CMV infection and a matching HLA type.

Points from the study as a whole: Frequencies of public TCR beta families were cumulated, and this identified carriers of CMV plus the relevant HLA. CMV-specific HLA-C-restricted TCR beta clonotypes dominated the ex vivo response.

CDR1 is LGHNA, CDR2 YNFKEQ, per germline. J was trimmed by 4 bases and V by 1 base; bases with no gene match: 14. The CDR3 has 18 amino acids. The receptor was isolated from a human donor in good health (CMV status not recorded). Some clones in this sample may be carry-over from other donors' samples. The specimen was PBMCs. The rearrangement joins TRBV4-2 to TRBJ1-1, with 8 bases aligning to TRBD1. CDR3 region: CASSQGSAGGSWGTEAFF. The CDR3 region has the DNA TGTGCCAGCAGCCAAGGGAGCGCAGGGGGCAGTTGGGGCACTGAAGCTTTCTTT.